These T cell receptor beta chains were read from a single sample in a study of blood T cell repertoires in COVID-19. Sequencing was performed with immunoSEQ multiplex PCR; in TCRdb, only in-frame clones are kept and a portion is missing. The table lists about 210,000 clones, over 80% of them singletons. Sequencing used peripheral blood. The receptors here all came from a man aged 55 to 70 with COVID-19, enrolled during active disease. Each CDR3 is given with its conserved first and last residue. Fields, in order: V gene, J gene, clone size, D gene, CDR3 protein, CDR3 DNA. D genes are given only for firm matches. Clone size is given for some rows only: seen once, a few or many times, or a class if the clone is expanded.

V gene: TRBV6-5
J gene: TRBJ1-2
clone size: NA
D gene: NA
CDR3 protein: CASRGGQGGYTF
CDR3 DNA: TGTGCCAGCAGGGGAGGGCAGGGTGGCTACACCTTC

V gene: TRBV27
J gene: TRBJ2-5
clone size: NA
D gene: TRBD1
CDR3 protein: CASSSGQGKETQYF
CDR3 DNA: TGTGCCAGCAGCTCTGGACAGGGTAAAGAGACCCAGTACTTC

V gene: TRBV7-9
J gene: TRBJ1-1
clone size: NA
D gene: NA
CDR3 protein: CASSLAAMNTEAFF
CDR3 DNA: TGTGCCAGCAGCTTAGCGGCCATGAACACTGAAGCTTTCTTT

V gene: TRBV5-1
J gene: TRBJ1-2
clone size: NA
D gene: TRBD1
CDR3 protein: CASSSPTGEYGYTF
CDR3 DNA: TGCGCCAGCAGCTCCCCGACAGGGGAGTACGGCTACACCTTC

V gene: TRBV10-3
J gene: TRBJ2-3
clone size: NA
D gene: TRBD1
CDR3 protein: CAISPRGSTDTQYF
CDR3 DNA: TGTGCCATCAGTCCCAGGGGGTCAACAGATACGCAGTATTTT

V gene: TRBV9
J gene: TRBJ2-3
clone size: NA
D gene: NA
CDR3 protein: CASSLGSAPSSTDTQYF
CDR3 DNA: TGTGCCAGCAGCTTGGGGAGCGCCCCCTCTAGCACAGATACGCAGTATTTT

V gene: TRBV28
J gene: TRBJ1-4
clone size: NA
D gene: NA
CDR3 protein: CASSLWGRAGENEKLFF
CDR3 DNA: TGTGCCAGCAGTTTATGGGGCCGGGCAGGGGAGAATGAAAAACTGTTTTTT

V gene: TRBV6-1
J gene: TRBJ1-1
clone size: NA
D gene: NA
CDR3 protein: CASSEGPWEGTEAFF
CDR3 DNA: TGTGCCAGCAGTGAAGGGCCATGGGAGGGCACTGAAGCTTTCTTT

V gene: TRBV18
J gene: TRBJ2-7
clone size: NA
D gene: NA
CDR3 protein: CASSPPARASYEQYF
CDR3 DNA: TGTGCCAGCTCACCACCGGCCAGGGCCTCCTACGAGCAGTACTTC

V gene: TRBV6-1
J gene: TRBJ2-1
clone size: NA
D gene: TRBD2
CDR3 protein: CASSVSLAGAYNEQFF
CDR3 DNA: TGTGCCAGCAGTGTGTCGCTAGCGGGAGCCTACAATGAGCAGTTCTTC

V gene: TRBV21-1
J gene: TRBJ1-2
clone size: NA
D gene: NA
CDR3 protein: CASSKTDAMGYTF
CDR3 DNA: TGTGCCAGCAGCAAAACTGATGCTATGGGCTACACCTTC

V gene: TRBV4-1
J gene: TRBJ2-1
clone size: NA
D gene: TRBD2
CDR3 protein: CASSQVSSGSGNEQFF
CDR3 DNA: TGCGCCAGCAGCCAAGTGTCTAGCGGGAGTGGAAATGAGCAGTTCTTC

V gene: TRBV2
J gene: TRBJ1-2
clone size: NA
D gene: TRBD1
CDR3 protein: CASSSGQSYGYTF
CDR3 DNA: TGTGCCAGCAGTTCGGGACAGTCCTATGGCTACACCTTC

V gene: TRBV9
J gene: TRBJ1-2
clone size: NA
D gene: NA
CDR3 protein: CASSAGSNYGYTF
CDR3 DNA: TGTGCCAGCAGCGCGGGGAGCAACTATGGCTACACCTTC

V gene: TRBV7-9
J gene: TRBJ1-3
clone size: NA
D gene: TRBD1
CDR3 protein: CASSTGTGVRSGNTIYF
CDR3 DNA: TGTGCCAGCAGCACCGGGACAGGGGTCCGCTCTGGAAACACCATATATTTT

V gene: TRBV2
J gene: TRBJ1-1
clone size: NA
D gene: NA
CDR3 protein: CASSPLGDTEAFF
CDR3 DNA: TGTGCCAGCAGTCCTCTGGGCGATACTGAAGCTTTCTTT

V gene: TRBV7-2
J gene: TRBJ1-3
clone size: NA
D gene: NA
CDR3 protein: CASSSGAGNTIYF
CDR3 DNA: TGTGCCAGCAGCTCAGGGGCCGGAAACACCATATATTTT

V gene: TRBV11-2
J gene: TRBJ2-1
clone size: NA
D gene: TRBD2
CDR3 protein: CASSLKVAGGEQFF
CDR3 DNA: TGTGCCAGCAGCTTAAAGGTAGCGGGCGGTGAGCAGTTCTTC

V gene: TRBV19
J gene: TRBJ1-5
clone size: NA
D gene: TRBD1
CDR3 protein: CASSVDRGGQPQHF
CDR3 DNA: TGTGCCAGTAGTGTGGACAGGGGAGGTCAGCCCCAGCATTTT

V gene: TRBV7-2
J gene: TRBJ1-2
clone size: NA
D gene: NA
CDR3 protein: CASSLAQAAYGYTF
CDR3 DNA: TGTGCCAGCAGCTTAGCGCAGGCCGCCTATGGCTACACCTTC

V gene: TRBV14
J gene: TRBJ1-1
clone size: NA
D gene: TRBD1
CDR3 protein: CASSRGLHRGFF
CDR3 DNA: TGTGCCAGCAGCCGGGGGCTCCACAGGGGTTTCTTT

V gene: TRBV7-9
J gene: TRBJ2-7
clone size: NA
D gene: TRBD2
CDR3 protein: CASSPARIAGGQRSYEQYF
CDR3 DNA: TGTGCCAGCAGCCCAGCTCGCATAGCGGGAGGCCAGAGGTCCTACGAGCAGTACTTC

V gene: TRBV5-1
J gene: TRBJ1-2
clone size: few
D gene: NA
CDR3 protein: CASSRDSYGYTF
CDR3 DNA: TGCGCCAGCAGCCGTGACAGTTATGGCTACACCTTC

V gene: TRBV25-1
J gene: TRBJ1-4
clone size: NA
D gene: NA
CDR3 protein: CASSELGTGLGEKLFF
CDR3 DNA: TGTGCCAGCAGTGAATTGGGAACAGGCTTGGGGGAAAAACTGTTTTTT